This T cell receptor beta chain was obtained from a study of response to subunit inactivated influenza vaccine (dated by TCRdb to 2016 to 2019). About the study as a whole: To follow how T cells responded to a trivalent subunit inactivated influenza vaccine, the researchers relied on deep quantitative profiling of the T cell receptor repertoire. What the study reported, not specific to this receptor: The authors suggested that each seasonal influenza vaccination may recruit only a limited number of new T cells.

This clonotype was picked up a small number of times. Its antigen is currently not known. Per-base quality was not reported, and no clone a single base away is much larger than it. The library was obtained by RT-PCR. Sequencing took place on an Illumina HiSeq 2500. TCRdb trimmed the raw reads at Q25, called clones with MiXCR and kept productive beta chains. When rows share a CDR3 protein, they turn into one entry using the most common DNA and genes. For this sample there are 600,000 to 700,000 distinct CDR3 sequences; around 13% appear just once. Around 7.6% of the sample comes from the top ten. The starting material was PBMCs from blood, obtained around two weeks before vaccination. The sequence was obtained from a man in his forties or fifties who received an inactivated influenza vaccine. Donor details come from another sample of the same person, matched by shared clones.

In nucleotides, the sequence is TGCAGTGCTAGGAAGGACACTAATCAGCCCCAGCATTTT. The encoded protein is CSARKDTNQPQHF. The sequence links TRBV20-1 to TRBJ1-5; 5 matching bases give a weak D call of TRBD1. Between the V and J ends, shortened by 3 bases and 4 bases respectively, the junction contains 10 bases. Including cysteine and phenylalanine, the CDR3 has 13 amino acids. Kept here is only the CDR3 DNA, which spans 39 bases and is read in frame from base 1. CDR1 and CDR2, looked up from the germline V gene (reference sequence), are DFQATT and SNEGSKA.